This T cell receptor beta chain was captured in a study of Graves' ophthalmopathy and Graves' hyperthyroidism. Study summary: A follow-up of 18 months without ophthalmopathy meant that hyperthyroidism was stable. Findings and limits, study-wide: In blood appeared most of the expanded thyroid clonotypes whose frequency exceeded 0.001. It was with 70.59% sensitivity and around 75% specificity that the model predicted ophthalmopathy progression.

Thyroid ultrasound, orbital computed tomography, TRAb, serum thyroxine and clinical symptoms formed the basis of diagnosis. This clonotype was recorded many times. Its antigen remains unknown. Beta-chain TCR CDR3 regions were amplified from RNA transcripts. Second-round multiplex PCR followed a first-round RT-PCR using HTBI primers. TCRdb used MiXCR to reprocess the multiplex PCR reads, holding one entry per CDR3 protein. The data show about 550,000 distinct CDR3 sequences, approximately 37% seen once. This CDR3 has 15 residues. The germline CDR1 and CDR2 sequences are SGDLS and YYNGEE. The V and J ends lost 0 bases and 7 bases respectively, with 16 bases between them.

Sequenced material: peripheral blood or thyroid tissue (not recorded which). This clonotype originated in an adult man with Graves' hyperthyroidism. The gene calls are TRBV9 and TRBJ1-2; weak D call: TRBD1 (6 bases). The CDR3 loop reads CASSVAEYRVGGYTF. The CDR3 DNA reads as TGTGCCAGCAGCGTAGCTGAATACAGGGTTGGTGGCTACACCTTC.